This entry lists 14 T cell receptor beta chains sequenced from one sample in a study of CXCR3-negative and CXCR3-positive naive CD8 T cells. Study conclusions and caveats: The TRB CDR3s that CXCR3-positive naive cells carried were more hydrophobic than those of CXCR3-negative naive cells.

Which antigens these TCRs recognize remains unknown. In preparing the TRB cDNA libraries, 5' RACE with UMI labels was used. From its re-call of the 5' RACE reads, TCRdb lists each CDR3 protein once, without DNA. The sample's table shows roughly 110,000 distinct CDR3 sequences. Sequencing input: naive CXCR3+ CD8+ T cells from blood. The subset denotes: CD45RO-CCR7+CD27+CD95- naive CD8+ T cells expressing CXCR3 (TNR3+). These receptors were collected from a human donor in good health. Some clones in this sample may be carry-over from other donors' samples.

This chain links TRBV29-1 with TRBJ1-1; with no DNA, the TCRdb D assignment of TRBD1 cannot be verified. Per germline, CDR1 SQVTM and CDR2 ANQGSEA. The CDR3 is 16 amino acids. The chain's CDR3 is CSVPQPSGGVGTEAFF.

The chain has TRBV4-2 and TRBJ2-7; TCRdb indicates TRBD2, and absent DNA this call remains unverified. Germline V gene lookup returns CDR1 LGHNA and CDR2 YNFKEQ. The CDR3 spans 14 residues. CDR3 region: CASTPRSGAYEQYF.

The J gene is TRBJ2-1, the V gene TRBV4-1; TCRdb outputs TRBD1, but without DNA this stays unchecked. Germline lookup yields CDR1 MGHRA and CDR2 YSYEKL. CDR3 length: 12 residues. The CDR3 loop is CASSHTGMEQFF.

The chain combines TRBV4-3 with TRBJ2-7; lacking DNA, the TRBD1 call made by TCRdb goes unchecked. The CDR3 sequence is 16 residues long. Germline V CDR1 and CDR2: LGHNA, YSLEER. CDR3 protein: CASSQDSGTGTYEQYF.

The rearrangement joins TRBV6-6 to TRBJ2-1; TCRdb's D gene call, TRBD2, goes unchecked for lack of DNA. Germline loops: CDR1 MNHNY, CDR2 SVGAGI (reference sequence). The CDR3 totals 11 residues. The CDR3 sequence is CASSYSGGQFF.

This sequence joins TRBV24-1 and TRBJ2-2. Germline CDR1 and CDR2: KGHDR and SFDVKD. The CDR3 is 17 residues long. CDR3 amino acids: CATSDLRHPINTGELFF.

The rearrangement links TRBV5-1 to TRBJ2-1; TCRdb picks TRBD1, but there is no DNA to check that call. CDR3 size: 14 residues. CDR1 is SGHRS and CDR2 is YFSETQ in the germline V gene. CDR3 loop: CASSYFAGANEQFF.

This sequence joins TRBV6-4 and TRBJ2-1; as DNA is missing, the TRBD2 call by TCRdb cannot be tested. Per the germline V gene, CDR1 is MRHNA and CDR2 is SNTAGT. This CDR3 region has 15 residues. CDR3 amino acids: CASSQLVGTHNEQFF.

The rearrangement links TRBV11-2 to TRBJ2-7; the TCRdb call, TRBD1, lacks DNA for checking. Germline V gene sequence: CDR1 SGHAT, CDR2 FQNNGV. This CDR3 region has 16 residues. The CDR3 sequence is CASSAPTIGQRYEQYF.

The V call is TRBV27, the J call TRBJ1-1. The CDR3 contains 13 residues. Germline V gene sequence: CDR1 MNHEY, CDR2 SMNVEV (reference sequence). CDR3 residues: CASSFGPNTEAFF.

The chain joins TRBV28 to TRBJ2-3; TCRdb selects TRBD2, and the lack of DNA leaves this call unchecked. Germline CDR1 is MDHEN and CDR2 is SYDVKM. The CDR3 covers 15 residues. The CDR3 protein is CASSIYGGAQDTQYF.

The chain links TRBV28 to TRBJ2-5; lacking DNA, the TRBD1 call made by TCRdb goes unchecked. Looked up from germline, CDR1 is MDHEN and CDR2 is SYDVKM. This CDR3 spans 16 amino acids. CDR3 region: CASSLGWTGEEETQYF.

CDR3 region: CASSLFNVGRGTDTQYF. The V call is TRBV27, the J call TRBJ2-3; TCRdb lists TRBD2, though no DNA is available to test this call. This CDR3 is 17 amino acids long. Germline-derived CDR1 and CDR2 are MNHEY and SMNVEV (reference sequence).

V is TRBV29-1 and J is TRBJ2-2. CDR3 length: 13 residues. Germline CDR1 and CDR2: SQVTM and ANQGSEA. The CDR3 loop reads CSVVLGNTGELFF.